What follows are 31 T cell receptor beta chains derived from one specimen sequenced in a study of blood T cells in healthy people across ages. Primers used in a second PCR of about 6 to 11 cycles were a sample-barcoded 5' primer and a J-beta primer mix. TCRdb itself ran the 5' RACE reads through MiXCR, one entry per CDR3 protein. The sample gives more than 550,000 distinct CDR3 sequences, roughly 20% of which show up once; about 22% is in the top ten. The specimen sequenced was blood. The receptors originated from a man between 65 and 85 years old in good health.

CDR3 sequence reads: CASSLVAETEAFF. The CDR3 nucleotides are TGTGCCAGCAGCTTAGTTGCGGAGACTGAAGCTTTCTTT. The chain is built from TRBV7-6 and TRBJ1-1; D gene unclear. There are 13 residues in the CDR3. Germline lookup yields CDR1 SGHVS and CDR2 FNYEAQ. Trimming took 1 base from V and 5 from J, leaving 8 bases between them.

This chain links TRBV18 with TRBJ2-5; 9 nucleotides align to TRBD1. Gene TRBJ2-7 matches the end of the DNA better, so the J call may be wrong. CDR1 is KGHSH and CDR2 is LQKENI in the germline V gene. The CDR3 consists of 13 residues. The CDR3 reads CASSAKGQGEQYV. The CDR3 nucleotides are TGTGCCAGCTCAGCGAAGGGACAGGGCGAGCAGTACGTC.

This sequence joins TRBV7-2 and TRBJ2-1; unclear D gene. V was shortened by 1 base and J by 5 bases, with 18 bases between the two germline ends. The CDR3 loop spans 17 amino acids. The germline V gene encodes CDR1 SGHTA and CDR2 FQGNSA. CDR3 coding DNA: TGTGCCAGCAGCTTAGGCCGTGAGGAGCCCTTTAACAATGAGCAGTTCTTC. Protein: CASSLGREEPFNNEQFF.

This chain links TRBV18 with TRBJ1-4; no clear D gene. Germline assignment: CDR1 KGHSH and CDR2 LQKENI. V lost 3 bases and J 7 bases, leaving 12 bases between the germline ends. This CDR3 is 14 amino acids long. The CDR3 DNA reads TGTGCCAGCTCACCGAGGGAAGGGAGTGAAAAACTGTTTTTT. As protein: CASSPREGSEKLFF. The full variable domain, in which reference TRBV18 and TRBJ1-4 provide the parts outside the CDR3, is NAGVMQNPRHLVRRRGQEARLRCSPMKGHSHVYWYRQLPEEGLKFMVYLQKENIIDESGMPKERFSAEFPKEGPSILRIQQVVRGDSAAYFCASSPREGSEKLFFGSGTQLSVL.

V usage is TRBV3-1 and J usage is TRBJ1-2; a weak D match, TRBD1 (6 bases). Germline CDR1 is LGHDT and CDR2 is YNNKEL (reference sequence). The CDR3 is 14 amino acids. V gave up 3 bases and J gave up 5 bases, with 13 bases separating them. The CDR3 bases are TGTGCCAGCAGCCAGAATAGGGGGGATTATGGCTACACCTTC. Protein: CASSQNRGDYGYTF.

This clonotype occurred a few times. This rearrangement joins TRBV5-1 to TRBJ1-2; D gene uncertain. Trimming shortened V by 4 bases and J by 5 bases, and 21 bases separated the two germline ends. The germline CDR1 and CDR2 sequences are SGHRS and YFSETQ. The CDR3 has 16 residues. The CDR3 sequence is CASSQRTDVGGYGYTF. DNA for the CDR3: TGCGCCAGCAGCCAGAGGACGGACGTGGGAGGGTATGGCTACACCTTC.

This clonotype was observed at least ten times. This chain joins TRBV10-3 and TRBJ2-3, with 15 nucleotides matching TRBD2. The length of the CDR3 is 17 residues. The ends lost 4 bases at V and 1 base at J; junction bases unmatched: 3. The germline CDR1 and CDR2 sequences are ENHRY and SYGVKD. The CDR3 DNA reads TGTGCCATCAGTGTGGGGACTAGCGGGGGGCGCACAGATACGCAGTATTTT. Amino acid sequence: CAISVGTSGGRTDTQYF.

For this clonotype: The junction shows a germline mismatch at one end, possibly a read error. The chain links TRBV5-1 to TRBJ2-7, with a weak D call TRBD1 (5 bases). The CDR3 extends over 13 amino acids. Germline loops: CDR1 SGHRS, CDR2 YFSETQ. Written as DNA, the CDR3 is TGCGCCAGCAGCTTGACCCAGGGCTACGAGCCGTACTTC. Amino acids: CASSLTQGYEPYF.

This chain connects TRBV12-3 or TRBV12-4 to TRBJ2-1; 10 bases align to TRBD2. The trim removed 6 bases at V and 5 bases at J, leaving 7 bases unmatched. The length of the CDR3 is 15 residues. Written as DNA, the CDR3 is TGTGCCAGCAGACTAGCGGGACCCCCTCACAATGAGCAGTTCTTC. Residues: CASRLAGPPHNEQFF.

This chain links TRBV14 with TRBJ2-7; D is possibly TRBD1 (6 bases). This CDR3 is 15 amino acids long. With 4 bases removed from V and 0 bases from J, the gap between germline ends came to 13 bases. Germline V CDR1 and CDR2: SGHDN, FVKESK. The CDR3 sequence: CASSPLDRTSYEQYF. DNA of the CDR3: TGTGCCAGCAGCCCACTCGACAGGACCTCCTACGAGCAGTACTTC. Full variable domain (remainder filled in from reference TRBV14 and TRBJ2-7): EAGVTQFPSHSVIEKGQTVTLRCDPISGHDNLYWYRRVMGKEIKFLLHFVKESKQDESGMPNNRFLAERTGGTYSTLKVQPAELEDSGVYFCASSPLDRTSYEQYFGPGTRLTVT.

This chain links TRBV25-1 with TRBJ1-2, with a possible D match to TRBD1 (6 bases). V was shortened by 5 bases and J by 3 bases, with 10 bases between the two germline ends. Germline V lookup: CDR1 MGHDK, CDR2 SYGVNS. This CDR3 spans 13 amino acids. The CDR3 bases are TGTGCCAGCAGTAGGAACAGGGACTATGGCTACACCTTC. It yields the protein CASSRNRDYGYTF.

The chain joins TRBV6-5 to TRBJ2-1; D perhaps matches TRBD2 (6 bases). Germline values: CDR1 MNHEY, CDR2 SVGAGI. V was cut by 2 bases and J by 10 bases, with 15 bases left in between. CDR3 length equals 14 residues. CDR3 in amino acids: CASSYHRRESEQFF. The DNA of the CDR3 is TGTGCCAGCAGTTACCATCGGCGGGAAAGCGAGCAGTTCTTC.

This clonotype was detected only a few times. This chain links TRBV29-1 with TRBJ2-5; D ambiguous. The V end was cut by 7 bases, the J end by 3 bases, with 6 bases between. CDR1 SQVTM and CDR2 ANQGSEA come from the germline V gene. CDR3 length: 10 amino acids. The CDR3 DNA reads TGCAGCGGAAAAGAAGAGACCCAGTACTTC. Its protein product is CSGKEETQYF.

This clonotype was seen only once. This rearrangement joins TRBV12-3 or TRBV12-4 to TRBJ2-4; a possible D gene is TRBD2 (6 bases). V was trimmed by 6 bases and J by 8 bases, leaving 14 bases between them. CDR3 length: 13 residues. CDR3 nucleotides: TGTGCCAGCAGACCGTGGGGGGTTGACATTCAGTACTTC. Its translation: CASRPWGVDIQYF.

This clonotype was seen only a few times. CDR3 sequence (DNA): TGTGCCACCAGCAGAGATAACAGCTATAATTCACCCCTCCACTTT. Amino acids: CATSRDNSYNSPLHF. The chain carries TRBV15 and TRBJ1-6, with D hard to call. Germline CDR1 and CDR2: LNHNV and YYDKDF (reference sequence). There are 15 residues in the CDR3. Trimming took 0 bases from V and 3 from J, leaving 6 bases between them.

V gene TRBV14 combines with J gene TRBJ2-5; 9 positions match TRBD2. With 4 bases clipped from V and 3 bases from J, the junction kept 12 bases outside the gene matches. The germline V gene encodes CDR1 SGHDN and CDR2 FVKESK. The CDR3 is made up of 17 amino acids. The CDR3 spells CASSRQLAGWIKETQYF. The CDR3 region has the DNA TGTGCCAGCAGCCGTCAGCTAGCGGGGTGGATTAAAGAGACCCAGTACTTC.

A few counts support this clonotype. The rearrangement links TRBV29-1 to TRBJ1-5; a weak D match, TRBD1 (5 bases). Trimming cost V 5 bases and J 1 base, with 12 bases left between them. Germline CDR1 is SQVTM and CDR2 is ANQGSEA. The CDR3 covers 14 residues. The CDR3 DNA follows: TGCAGCGTTCTCGGGCAGGGAAGCAATCAGCCCCAGCATTTT. Translation: CSVLGQGSNQPQHF.

This clonotype was observed once. The chain combines TRBV11-2 with TRBJ1-4; perhaps TRBD1 as D (5 bases). The CDR3 is made up of 15 amino acids. Looked up from germline, CDR1 is SGHAT and CDR2 is FQNNGV. Between the trimmed V and J ends, which lost 1 base and 8 bases, there was a span of 14 bases. The chain's CDR3 is CASSLGTRFGEKLFF. CDR3 in DNA: TGTGCCAGCAGCTTAGGGACACGGTTTGGGGAAAAACTGTTTTTT.

This chain uses TRBV12-3 or TRBV12-4 with TRBJ2-3; perhaps TRBD1 as D (6 bases). The V end lost 5 bases, the J end lost 0 bases, and 12 bases lay between the germline ends. This CDR3 contains 15 residues. The CDR3 is CASSEQGPSTDTQYF. The CDR3, as DNA: TGTGCCAGCAGTGAACAGGGACCAAGCACAGATACGCAGTATTTT.

The gene calls are TRBV20-1 and TRBJ2-4; possibly TRBD1 for D (5 bases). This CDR3 has 14 amino acids. Trimming shortened V by 0 bases and J by 0 bases, and 6 bases separated the two germline ends. Germline V gene lookup returns CDR1 DFQATT and CDR2 SNEGSKA (reference sequence). DNA for the CDR3: TGCAGTGCTAGAGAGACAGTAGCCAAAAACATTCAGTACTTC. Its translation is CSARETVAKNIQYF.

This clonotype was counted a few times. The chain combines TRBV16 with TRBJ1-1, with D tentatively TRBD1 (6 bases). This CDR3 contains 15 residues. V was shortened by 4 bases and J by 7 bases, with 19 bases between the two germline ends. Germline V lookup: CDR1 KGHSY, CDR2 FQNENV. CDR3 amino acids: CASSPSTGRGFEAFF. The CDR3 region has the DNA TGTGCCAGCAGCCCGTCGACAGGTCGCGGATTTGAAGCTTTCTTT.

This clonotype has a single count. The chain carries TRBV20-1 and TRBJ1-1, with D unresolved. CDR1 and CDR2 from the germline V gene are DFQATT and SNEGSKA (reference sequence). The V end was cut by 3 bases, the J end by 7 bases, with 18 bases between. The CDR3 contains 14 residues. Written as DNA, the CDR3 is TGCAGTGCTAGGGGTACCCAAGTCGGAAGTGAAGCTTTCTTT. Protein sequence: CSARGTQVGSEAFF.

This clonotype was counted between two and nine times. V usage is TRBV29-1 and J usage is TRBJ1-1, with D unclear. Germline CDR1 and CDR2: SQVTM and ANQGSEA. The CDR3 is 14 residues long. The germline V and J ends were trimmed by 4 bases and 4 bases, with 16 bases remaining between them. This CDR3 is CSVAGRPGSTEAFF. The CDR3 DNA follows: TGCAGCGTTGCAGGCCGTCCGGGGTCCACTGAAGCTTTCTTT.

This clonotype was counted only a few times. Here the CDR3 DNA reads TGTGCCAGCAGCGTAGTGGGGTACTCTGGGGCCAACGTCCTGACTTTC. Protein sequence: CASSVVGYSGANVLTF. V gene TRBV9 combines with J gene TRBJ2-6; D is undetermined. The V end was cut by 0 bases, the J end by 0 bases, with 7 bases between. Per germline, CDR1 SGDLS and CDR2 YYNGEE. The CDR3 loop spans 16 amino acids.

V and J are TRBV11-2 and TRBJ2-3; 8 bases align to TRBD2. The trim removed 5 bases at V and 0 bases at J, leaving 10 bases unmatched. The length of the CDR3 is 17 residues. In germline, CDR1 is SGHAT, CDR2 FQNNGV. The CDR3, as DNA: TGTGCCAGCAGCCCCCGGGGGGGGTACTCTAGCACAGATACGCAGTATTTT. Protein sequence: CASSPRGGYSSTDTQYF.

This CDR3 is CASSVRDTTYNEQFF. The CDR3 region has the DNA TGTGCCAGCAGCGTTAGGGACACCACCTACAATGAGCAGTTCTTC. J is TRBJ2-1 and V is TRBV9; D is perhaps TRBD1 (6 bases). V was trimmed by 2 bases and J by 2 bases, leaving 11 bases between them. Germline V CDR1 and CDR2: SGDLS, YYNGEE. The CDR3 totals 15 residues.

The V call is TRBV12-3 or TRBV12-4, the J call TRBJ2-3; the D is unclear. V lost 6 bases and J 10 bases, leaving 14 bases between the germline ends. The CDR3 length is 12 residues. CDR3 DNA sequence: TGTGCCAGCAGACAAGACGGTGCAGCGCAGTATTTT. Protein product: CASRQDGAAQYF.

The rearrangement joins TRBV20-1 to TRBJ1-2; 7 nucleotides match TRBD1. The CDR3 contains 14 residues. The V segment lost 3 bases and the J segment 6 bases; nucleotides outside the gene matches: 10. Germline V gene data show CDR1 as DFQATT and CDR2 as SNEGSKA (reference sequence). The CDR3 reads CSASNPGGDHGYTF. As DNA, the CDR3 is TGCAGTGCTAGTAACCCAGGGGGGGACCATGGCTACACCTTC.

This clonotype was found a few times. The chain joins TRBV29-1 to TRBJ2-4, with 8 bases fitting TRBD1. The CDR3 runs to 13 residues. Germline trimming cut 3 bases from V and 11 bases from J; bases unmatched to any gene: 9. Looked up from germline, CDR1 is SQVTM and CDR2 is ANQGSEA. CDR3 in amino acids: CSVDPTGADLQYF. CDR3 bases: TGCAGCGTTGACCCGACAGGGGCCGATCTTCAGTACTTC.

This clonotype was observed once. A read error may account for a junction end that differs from germline. V is TRBV7-9 and J is TRBJ1-2, with TRBD1 as a possible D gene (6 bases). This CDR3 spans 13 amino acids. Germline lookup yields CDR1 SEHNR and CDR2 FQNEAQ (reference sequence). Here the CDR3 DNA reads TGTGCCGGCAGCCTACAGGGTTCGTATGGCTACACCTTC. This encodes CAGSLQGSYGYTF.

This clonotype has only a few counts. This rearrangement joins TRBV28 to TRBJ2-7; 8 nucleotides align to TRBD1. The V and J ends lost 6 bases and 3 bases, in that order; junction bases with no gene match: 10. Germline CDR1 reads MDHEN; CDR2 reads SYDVKM. The CDR3 extends over 15 amino acids. The CDR3 protein is CASRPSGGADYEQYF. DNA of the CDR3: TGTGCCAGCAGGCCTTCAGGGGGCGCAGACTACGAGCAGTACTTC.